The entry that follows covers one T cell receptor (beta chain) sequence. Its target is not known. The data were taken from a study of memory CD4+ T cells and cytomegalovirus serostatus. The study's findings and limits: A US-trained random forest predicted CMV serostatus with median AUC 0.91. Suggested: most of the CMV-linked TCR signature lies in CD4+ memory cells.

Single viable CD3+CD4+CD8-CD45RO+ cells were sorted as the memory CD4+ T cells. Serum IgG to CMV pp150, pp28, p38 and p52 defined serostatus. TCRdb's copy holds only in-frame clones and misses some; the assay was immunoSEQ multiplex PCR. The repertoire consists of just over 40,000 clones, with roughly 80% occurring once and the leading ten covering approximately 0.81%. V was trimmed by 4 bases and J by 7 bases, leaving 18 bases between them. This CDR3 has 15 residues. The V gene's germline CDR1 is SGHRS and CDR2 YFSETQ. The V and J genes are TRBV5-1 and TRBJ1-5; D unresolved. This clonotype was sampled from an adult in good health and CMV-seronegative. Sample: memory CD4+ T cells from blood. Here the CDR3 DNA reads TGCGCCAGCAGCATTGGCTTAAACCGGGAACAGCCCCAGCATTTT. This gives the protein CASSIGLNREQPQHF.